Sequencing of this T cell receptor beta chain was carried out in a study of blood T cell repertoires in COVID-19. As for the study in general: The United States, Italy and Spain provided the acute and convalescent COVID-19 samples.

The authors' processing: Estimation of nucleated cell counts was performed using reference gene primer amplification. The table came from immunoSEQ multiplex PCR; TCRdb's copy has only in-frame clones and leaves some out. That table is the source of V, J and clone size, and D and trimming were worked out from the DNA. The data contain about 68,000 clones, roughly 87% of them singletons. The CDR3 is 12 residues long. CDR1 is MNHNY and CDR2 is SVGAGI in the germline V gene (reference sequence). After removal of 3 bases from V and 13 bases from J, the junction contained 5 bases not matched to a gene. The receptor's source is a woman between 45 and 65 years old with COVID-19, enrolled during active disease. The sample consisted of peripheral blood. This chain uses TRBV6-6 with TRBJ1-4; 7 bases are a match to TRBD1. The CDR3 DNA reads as TGTGCCAGCAGTTATAGGGGGCAGCTACTGTTTTTT. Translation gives CASSYRGQLLFF.